These 30 T cell receptor beta chains share one sample of origin, sequenced in a study of blood T cells in healthy people across ages. Primers used in a second PCR of about 6 to 12 cycles were a sample-barcoded 5' primer and a J-beta primer mix. One entry per CDR3 protein, called by TCRdb with MiXCR from the 5' RACE reads. This sample has about 2 million distinct CDR3 sequences; around 48% occur once, and the top ten carry around 2.1%. Material for sequencing was blood. All receptors derive from a woman between 40 and 55 years old in good health.

The rearrangement joins TRBV20-1 to TRBJ1-1; 7 nucleotides match TRBD1. The CDR3 consists of 12 residues. The ends lost 6 bases at V and 6 bases at J; junction bases unmatched: 7. Per germline, CDR1 DFQATT and CDR2 SNEGSKA (reference sequence). This CDR3 reads CSAGTAGAEAFF. CDR3 coding DNA: TGCAGTGCCGGGACAGCGGGGGCTGAAGCTTTCTTT.

With regard to this clonotype: The junction shows a germline mismatch at one end, possibly a read error. The V gene is TRBV7-2, the J gene TRBJ1-2; D is ambiguous. The CDR3 spans 14 residues. Looked up from germline, CDR1 is SGHTA and CDR2 is FQGNSA. CDR3 nucleotides: TGTGCCTGCAGCTTAGACGGCCAGAACTATGGCTACACCTTC. Protein sequence: CACSLDGQNYGYTF.

In this sample, this clonotype turned up a few times. V is TRBV20-1 and J is TRBJ2-7; D may match TRBD1 or TRBD2 (6 bases each). Deletions cut 0 bases from V and 10 bases from J, with 19 bases between. There are 14 residues in the CDR3. Germline CDR1 DFQATT, CDR2 SNEGSKA (reference sequence). The CDR3 DNA reads as TGCAGTGCTAGAGATAGAAGGGGGGCATGGGACCAGTACTTC. Its translation: CSARDRRGAWDQYF.

This clonotype has only one observation. The J gene is TRBJ2-2, the V gene TRBV14, with D unclear. Germline V gives CDR1 SGHDN, CDR2 FVKESK. Deletions cut 5 bases from V and 6 bases from J, with 10 bases between. The CDR3 runs to 13 residues. Written as DNA, the CDR3 is TGTGCCAGCAGCGCTAAGCAGGCCGGGGAGCTGTTTTTT. Protein: CASSAKQAGELFF.

This chain joins TRBV7-8 and TRBJ2-7, with D perhaps TRBD1 or TRBD2 (5 bases each). Trimming removed 5 bases from V and 10 bases from J, with 24 bases in between. The CDR3 consists of 15 residues. Germline CDR1 is SGHVS and CDR2 is FQNEAQ. CDR3 in amino acids: CASSPRDPVFPIQYF. In DNA, the CDR3 is TGTGCCAGCAGCCCTCGGGACCCAGTTTTCCCTATTCAGTACTTC.

The chain couples TRBV25-1 to TRBJ2-3; D is unresolved. The CDR3 runs to 13 residues. The V and J ends lost 6 bases and 9 bases respectively, with 16 bases between them. Germline loops: CDR1 MGHDK, CDR2 SYGVNS. CDR3 nucleotides: TGTGCCAGCAGCCAAGGTTCTTTCCGCACGCAGTATTTT. Residues: CASSQGSFRTQYF.

The chain links TRBV6-1 to TRBJ1-6; D remains unclear. Trimming took off 6 bases at V and 13 bases at J, with 10 bases between the two ends. The CDR3 is 11 residues long. Germline-derived CDR1 and CDR2 are MNHNS and SASEGT. This chain's CDR3 is CASRKDSPLHF. The CDR3 DNA reads TGTGCCAGCAGGAAAGACTCGCCCCTCCACTTT.

The CDR3 nucleotides read TGTGCCAGCAGTCAATCCCCGGGACAGGGGGCAGGGTCACCCCTCCACTTT. This translates into CASSQSPGQGAGSPLHF. The V call is TRBV5-5, the J call TRBJ1-6, with 12 bases aligning to TRBD1. Trimming removed 5 bases from V and 10 bases from J; junction bases left unmatched: 13. CDR1 is SGHKS, CDR2 YYEKEE, per germline (reference sequence). The CDR3 has 17 amino acids.

The chain links TRBV6-6 to TRBJ2-1; 10 bases fit TRBD2. V gave up 6 bases and J gave up 4 bases; unmatched junction bases: 12. This CDR3 is built from 17 residues. Germline V gene sequence: CDR1 MNHNY, CDR2 SVGAGI (reference sequence). CDR3 residues: CASSQRGAGGPYNEQFF. The CDR3 DNA is TGTGCCAGCAGCCAGAGGGGAGCGGGGGGGCCTTACAATGAGCAGTTCTTC.

The chain has TRBV20-1 and TRBJ1-2; D is perhaps TRBD1 (6 bases). V was cut by 6 bases and J by 6 bases, with 17 bases left in between. The CDR3 totals 13 residues. Germline-derived CDR1 and CDR2 are DFQATT and SNEGSKA (reference sequence). CDR3 amino acids: CSAPSAGANGYTF. The CDR3 DNA follows: TGCAGTGCCCCATCCGCAGGGGCGAATGGCTACACCTTC.

There are a few counts of this clonotype. V is TRBV5-1 and J is TRBJ1-2; 9 nucleotides agree with TRBD1. The CDR3 runs to 14 residues. The germline V gene encodes CDR1 SGHRS and CDR2 YFSETQ. The V segment lost 4 bases and the J segment 5 bases; nucleotides outside the gene matches: 6. CDR3: CASSPDRGKYGYTF. The CDR3 nucleotides are TGCGCCAGCAGCCCCGACAGGGGGAAGTATGGCTACACCTTC.

The sample holds one count of this clonotype. The gene calls are TRBV14 and TRBJ2-1; D is uncertain. The V end was cut by 2 bases, the J end by 0 bases, with 5 bases between. Germline CDR1 reads SGHDN; CDR2 reads FVKESK. The CDR3 has 14 amino acids. In nucleotides, the CDR3 is TGTGCCAGCAGCCAAAAATCCTCCTACAATGAGCAGTTCTTC. It specifies CASSQKSSYNEQFF.

J is TRBJ1-1 and V is TRBV7-2, with a tentative D call TRBD1 (5 bases). The V and J ends lost 5 bases and 3 bases respectively, with 10 bases between them. The germline CDR1 and CDR2 sequences are SGHTA and FQGNSA. The CDR3 totals 13 residues. For the CDR3, the DNA is TGTGCCAGCAGCCCGATAGGGGACACTGAAGCTTTCTTT. Translation: CASSPIGDTEAFF.

This clonotype appeared a few times. The chain uses TRBV6-2 or TRBV6-3 and TRBJ2-7, with 10 bases that match TRBD1. The CDR3 spans 16 residues. V dropped 0 bases and J dropped 4; count of bases not matched to a gene: 6. From germline, CDR1 is MNHEY and CDR2 SVGEGT. The CDR3 DNA reads as TGTGCCAGCAGTTACTCGTGGGACAGGGGTGTATACGAGCAGTACTTC. Translation gives CASSYSWDRGVYEQYF.

The chain joins TRBV28 to TRBJ2-1; 9 nucleotides line up with TRBD2. V was clipped by 5 bases and J by 7 bases; unmatched bases: 9. This CDR3 is built from 15 residues. Germline CDR1 is MDHEN and CDR2 is SYDVKM. The CDR3 sequence: CASSPHGLAGNEQFF. In nucleotides, the CDR3 is TGTGCCAGCAGTCCCCATGGGCTAGCGGGGAATGAGCAGTTCTTC.

The chain recombines TRBV21-1 with TRBJ1-2. TRBV21-1 is a documented pseudogene. This CDR3 spans 14 amino acids. The CDR3 nucleotides read TGTGCCAGCGGGTGGCAGGGCCATAACTATGGCTACACCTTC. Translated, it gives CASGWQGHNYGYTF.

This clonotype was observed a few times. This chain connects TRBV7-2 to TRBJ2-5; TRBD2 matches 7 bases. Trimming at V came to 5 bases and at J to 4 bases, leaving 7 bases not matched to a gene. The CDR3 spans 14 residues. Germline V gives CDR1 SGHTA, CDR2 FQGNSA. The CDR3 region has the DNA TGTGCCAGCAGCCTATACGGGGGGTCAGAGACCCAGTACTTC. Translating it yields CASSLYGGSETQYF.

The J gene is TRBJ1-1, the V gene TRBV7-9, with D possibly matching TRBD1 (5 bases). The length of the CDR3 is 15 residues. Germline CDR1 and CDR2: SEHNR and FQNEAQ (reference sequence). V lost 8 bases and J lost 5, with 21 bases in between. Written as DNA, the CDR3 is TGTGCCAGCTCTTACAGTAGAGGGGTGGAAACTGAAGCTTTCTTT. It encodes CASSYSRGVETEAFF.

The chain carries TRBV7-2 and TRBJ1-4; D gene uncertain. This CDR3 is built from 15 residues. Per germline, CDR1 SGHTA and CDR2 FQGNSA. The V and J ends lost 1 base and 7 bases respectively, with 13 bases between them. CDR3 DNA: TGTGCCAGCAGCTTAGTGGAGGCGGTCTCTGAAAAACTGTTTTTT. Translated: CASSLVEAVSEKLFF.

The V gene is TRBV29-1, the J gene TRBJ1-2; the D gene is possibly TRBD1 (5 bases). This CDR3 contains 12 residues. The V gene lost 3 bases and the J gene lost 4 bases, with 9 bases spanning the gap. From germline, CDR1 is SQVTM and CDR2 ANQGSEA. CDR3 DNA: TGCAGCGTTGATCACCAGGGCTATGGCTACACCTTC. This encodes CSVDHQGYGYTF.

This clonotype was detected only once. V and J are TRBV3-1 and TRBJ2-3; no clear D. The CDR3 extends over 14 amino acids. V lost 1 base and J lost 4, with 9 bases in between. Germline lookup yields CDR1 LGHDT and CDR2 YNNKEL (reference sequence). The CDR3 is CASSQGVRPDTQYF. Here the CDR3 DNA reads TGTGCCAGCAGCCAAGGCGTGAGGCCAGATACGCAGTATTTT.

The chain links TRBV7-8 to TRBJ2-3, with 7 bases matching TRBD1. V dropped 5 bases and J dropped 0; count of bases not matched to a gene: 8. CDR3 size: 16 residues. Germline V gene data show CDR1 as SGHVS and CDR2 as FQNEAQ. DNA for the CDR3: TGTGCCAGCAGCCCAGAGGGGACAGCTAGCACAGATACGCAGTATTTT. It codes for CASSPEGTASTDTQYF.

This clonotype was seen only a few times. The chain joins TRBV18 to TRBJ2-4; no clear D gene. Germline V gene data show CDR1 as KGHSH and CDR2 as LQKENI. The CDR3 length is 14 residues. V was shortened by 4 bases and J by 1 base, with 8 bases between the two germline ends. The CDR3 reads CASSQAAAKNIQYF. The CDR3 nucleotides are TGTGCCAGCTCACAGGCCGCGGCCAAAAACATTCAGTACTTC.

About this clonotype itself: A much bigger clone sits one base away, suggesting this may be a read error. V is TRBV7-9 and J is TRBJ1-6; D remains ambiguous. CDR1 and CDR2 (germline): SEHNR, FQNEAQ (reference sequence). The CDR3 has 15 residues. The DNA for the CDR3 is TGTACCAGCAGACCACCCGGGTTGGCAAATTCACCCCTCCACTTT. Translation gives CTSRPPGLANSPLHF. Variable domain in full (rest from reference TRBV7-9 and TRBJ1-6): DTGVSQNPRHKITKRGQNVTFRCDPISEHNRLYWYRQTLGQGPEFLTYFQNEAQLEKSRLLSDRFSAERPKGSFSTLEIQRTEQGDSAMYLCTSRPPGLANSPLHFGNGTRLTVT.

The chain joins TRBV20-1 to TRBJ2-1, with TRBD2 as a possible D gene (5 bases). The ends were cut back, 1 base at V and 2 bases at J, with 15 bases in the middle. The CDR3 is 16 residues long. Germline CDR1 is DFQATT and CDR2 is SNEGSKA (reference sequence). The CDR3 DNA reads as TGCAGTGCTAGAGGGGTATGGGGAGAGACCTACAATGAGCAGTTCTTC. This sequence encodes CSARGVWGETYNEQFF.

This clonotype was found a few times. V and J are TRBV5-1 and TRBJ2-1; tentatively, D is TRBD1 (5 bases). CDR3 length: 14 amino acids. V gave up 1 base and J gave up 8 bases, with 13 bases separating them. CDR1 is SGHRS and CDR2 is YFSETQ in the germline V gene. As DNA, the CDR3 is TGCGCCAGCAGCTTGACCGGCTTAGGGGATGAGCAGTTCTTC. This gives the protein CASSLTGLGDEQFF.

Notes on this clonotype: One end of the junction does not line up with germline, which may come from a read error. The chain links TRBV20-1 to TRBJ1-5; D remains unclear. The CDR3 is made up of 15 amino acids. The V gene's germline CDR1 is DFQATT and CDR2 SNEGSKA (reference sequence). CDR3 in DNA: TGCGGTGCTAGCCGGTGGGAAGCTAGCAATCAGCCCCAGCATTTT. This codes for CGASRWEASNQPQHF.

The chain recombines TRBV7-2 with TRBJ2-7, with 8 bases fitting TRBD1. The assigned J gene may be wrong: the sequence end matches TRBJ2-5 better. Germline loops: CDR1 SGHTA, CDR2 FQGNSA. This CDR3 is built from 17 residues. The CDR3 sequence: CASSFGTGGVNKETQYF. CDR3 sequence (DNA): TGTGCCAGCAGCTTTGGGACAGGCGGAGTGAATAAGGAGACCCAGTACTTC.

In this sample, this clonotype turned up once. The chain carries TRBV28 and TRBJ1-4, with D perhaps TRBD1 (6 bases). The CDR3 runs to 15 residues. Per the germline V gene, CDR1 is MDHEN and CDR2 is SYDVKM. Deletions cut 3 bases from V and 7 bases from J, with 15 bases between. For the CDR3, the DNA is TGTGCCAGCAGTTTCCCACAGGGAGGTGGTGAAAAACTGTTTTTT. Translating gives CASSFPQGGGEKLFF.

There are a few counts of this clonotype. The genes are TRBV5-1 and TRBJ2-3; 7 nucleotides match TRBD2. With 4 bases clipped from V and 2 bases from J, the junction kept 4 bases outside the gene matches. The CDR3 runs to 14 residues. Germline loops: CDR1 SGHRS, CDR2 YFSETQ. CDR3: CASSASGVTDTQYF. CDR3 nucleotide sequence: TGCGCCAGCAGCGCCAGCGGGGTCACAGATACGCAGTATTTT. Filled out from reference TRBV5-1 and TRBJ2-3, the complete variable domain reads KAGVTQTPRYLIKTRGQQVTLSCSPISGHRSVSWYQQTPGQGLQFLFEYFSETQRNKGNFPGRFSGRQFSNSRSEMNVSTLELGDSALYLCASSASGVTDTQYFGPGTRLTVL.